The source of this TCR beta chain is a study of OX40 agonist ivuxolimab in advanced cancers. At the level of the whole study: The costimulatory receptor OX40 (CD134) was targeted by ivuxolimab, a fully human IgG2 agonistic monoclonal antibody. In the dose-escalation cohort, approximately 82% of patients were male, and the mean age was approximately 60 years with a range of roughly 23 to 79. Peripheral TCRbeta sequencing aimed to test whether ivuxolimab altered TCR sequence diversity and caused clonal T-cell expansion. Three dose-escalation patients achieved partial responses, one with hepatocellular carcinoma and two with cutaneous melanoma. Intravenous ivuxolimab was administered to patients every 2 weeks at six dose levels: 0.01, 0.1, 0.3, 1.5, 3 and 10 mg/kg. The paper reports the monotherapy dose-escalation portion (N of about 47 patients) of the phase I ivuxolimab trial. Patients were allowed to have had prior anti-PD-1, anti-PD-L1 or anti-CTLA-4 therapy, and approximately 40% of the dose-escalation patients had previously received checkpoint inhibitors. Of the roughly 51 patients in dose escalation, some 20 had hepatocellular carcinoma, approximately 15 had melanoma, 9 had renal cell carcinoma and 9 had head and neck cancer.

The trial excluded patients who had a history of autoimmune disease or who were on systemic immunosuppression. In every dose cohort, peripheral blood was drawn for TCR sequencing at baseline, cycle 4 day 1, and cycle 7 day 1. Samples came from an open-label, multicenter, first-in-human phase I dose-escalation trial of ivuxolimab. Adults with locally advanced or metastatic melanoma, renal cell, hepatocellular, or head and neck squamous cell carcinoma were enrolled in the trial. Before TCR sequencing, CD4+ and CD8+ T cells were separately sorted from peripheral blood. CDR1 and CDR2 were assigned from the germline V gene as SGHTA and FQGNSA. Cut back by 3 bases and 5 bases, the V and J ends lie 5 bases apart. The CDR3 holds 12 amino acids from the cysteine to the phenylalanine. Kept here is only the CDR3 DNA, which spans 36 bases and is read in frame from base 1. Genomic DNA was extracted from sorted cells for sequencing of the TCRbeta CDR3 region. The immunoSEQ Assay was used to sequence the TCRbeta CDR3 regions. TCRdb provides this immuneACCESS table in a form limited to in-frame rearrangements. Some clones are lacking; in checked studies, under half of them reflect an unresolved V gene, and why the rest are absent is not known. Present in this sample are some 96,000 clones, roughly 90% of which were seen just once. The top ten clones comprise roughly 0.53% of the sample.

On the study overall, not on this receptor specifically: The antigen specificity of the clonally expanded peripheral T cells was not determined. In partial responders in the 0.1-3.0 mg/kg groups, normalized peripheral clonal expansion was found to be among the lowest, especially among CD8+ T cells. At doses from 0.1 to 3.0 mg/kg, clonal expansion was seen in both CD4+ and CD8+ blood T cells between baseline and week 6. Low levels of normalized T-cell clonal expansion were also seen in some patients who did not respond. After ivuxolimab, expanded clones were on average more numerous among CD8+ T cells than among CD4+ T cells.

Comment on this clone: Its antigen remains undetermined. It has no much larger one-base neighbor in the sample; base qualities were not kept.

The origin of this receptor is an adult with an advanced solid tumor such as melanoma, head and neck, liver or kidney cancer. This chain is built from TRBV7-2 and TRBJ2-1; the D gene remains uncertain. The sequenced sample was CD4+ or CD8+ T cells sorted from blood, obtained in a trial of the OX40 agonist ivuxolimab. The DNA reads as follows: TGTGCCAGCAGCTTTTACGACAATGAGCAGTTCTTC. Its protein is CASSFYDNEQFF. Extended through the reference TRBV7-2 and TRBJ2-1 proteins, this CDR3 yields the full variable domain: GAGVSQSPSNKVTEKGKDVELRCDPISGHTALYWYRQSLGQGLEFLIYFQGNSAPDKSGLPSDRFSAERTGGSVSTLTIQRTQQEDSAVYLCASSFYDNEQFFGPGTRLTVL.